Shown below are 24 T cell receptor beta chains from a single sample sequenced in a study of beta chain features in type 1 diabetes. The authors reverse transcribed all of the isolated RNA, so sequencing captured expressed TCRB transcripts. The data were produced by immunoSEQ multiplex PCR, yet TCRdb's version contains in-frame clones alone and is incomplete. The sample yields over 350,000 clones, roughly 16% seen once. The sequencing input was naive CD4+ T cells from blood. The receptors come from a woman aged 18-29 years in good health.

This clone has more than one count but fewer than ten. The rearrangement links TRBV2 to TRBJ2-5; perhaps TRBD1 as D (5 bases). There are 12 residues in the CDR3. Germline loops: CDR1 SNHLY, CDR2 FYNNEI. V lost 7 bases to trimming and J lost 4 bases, with 10 bases between them. The DNA of the CDR3 is TGTGCCAGCAAGTGGGGCGGAGAGACCCAGTACTTC. As protein: CASKWGGETQYF.

The gene calls are TRBV2 and TRBJ2-7; 7 bases map to TRBD1. CDR3 length: 15 amino acids. Germline V gene sequence: CDR1 SNHLY, CDR2 FYNNEI. The V and J ends lost 4 bases and 5 bases, in that order; junction bases with no gene match: 11. The CDR3 bases are TGTGCCAGCAGTGTGAGACAGGGTGGACGGGACGAGCAGTACTTC. Its translation: CASSVRQGGRDEQYF.

This clone was observed a few times. This chain connects TRBV5-6 to TRBJ1-5, with D possibly TRBD1 on 6 matching bases. V lost 5 bases and J lost 6, with 15 bases in between. This CDR3 has 14 residues. Per germline, CDR1 SGHDT and CDR2 YYEEEE. CDR3 amino acids: CASSSMGAPQPQHF. In DNA, the CDR3 is TGTGCCAGCAGTTCGATGGGGGCACCTCAGCCCCAGCATTTT.

V is TRBV6-5 and J is TRBJ1-5, with 9 bases that match TRBD1. The germline gives CDR1 MNHEY, CDR2 SVGAGI. The CDR3 contains 14 residues. The ends lost 9 bases at V and 3 bases at J; junction bases unmatched: 6. The CDR3 protein is CASSGTGNNQPQHF. The DNA of the CDR3 is TGTGCCAGTTCCGGGACAGGGAACAATCAGCCCCAGCATTTT.

V gene TRBV29-1 combines with J gene TRBJ2-3, with TRBD2 matching 9 bases. V shed 3 bases and J 4 bases; nucleotides not matched to a gene: 5. The CDR3 is made up of 14 amino acids. The germline V gene encodes CDR1 SQVTM and CDR2 ANQGSEA. Written as DNA, the CDR3 is TGCAGCGTTGATGCGGGAGGGCCCGCAGATACGCAGTATTTT. It translates to CSVDAGGPADTQYF.

This clone has just a few counts. Different DNA sequences within this sample yield the same CDR3. This sequence joins TRBV18 and TRBJ2-7; D unresolved. The CDR3 sequence is 13 residues long. Germline CDR1 KGHSH, CDR2 LQKENI. V lost 6 bases and J 0 bases, leaving 9 bases between the germline ends. Here the CDR3 reads CASSPPVSYEQYF. CDR3 nucleotide sequence: TGTGCCAGCTCTCCTCCGGTCTCCTACGAGCAGTACTTC.

CDR3 in amino acids: CASRVTAYLEQFF. In nucleotides, the CDR3 is TGTGCCAGCAGGGTGACTGCTTACTTGGAGCAGTTCTTC. This chain connects TRBV2 to TRBJ2-1, with D unclear. The germline gives CDR1 SNHLY, CDR2 FYNNEI. The CDR3 covers 13 residues. Trimming shortened V by 6 bases and J by 10 bases, and 16 bases separated the two germline ends.

This clone was seen a few times. The chain recombines TRBV6-6 with TRBJ1-3; D may be TRBD1 (5 bases). Trimming pared 4 bases from V and 2 bases from J, leaving 15 bases between. CDR1 MNHNY and CDR2 SVGAGI come from the germline V gene (reference sequence). The length of the CDR3 is 16 residues. As DNA, the CDR3 is TGTGCCAGCAGTTCGCAGGGAATGAGTCCTGGAAACACCATATATTTT. Its translation: CASSSQGMSPGNTIYF.

J is TRBJ2-1 and V is TRBV2; 9 bases match TRBD2. The junction had 0 bases not matched to a gene; V was cut back by 1 base and J by 5 bases. The CDR3 runs to 14 residues. In germline, CDR1 is SNHLY, CDR2 FYNNEI. CDR3 residues: CASSEGLADNEQFF. DNA for the CDR3: TGTGCCAGCAGTGAAGGACTAGCGGACAATGAGCAGTTCTTC.

The chain has TRBV14 and TRBJ2-7; possible D gene TRBD2, 6 bases. CDR1 and CDR2 (germline): SGHDN, FVKESK. The CDR3 totals 15 residues. Deletions cut 1 base from V and 5 bases from J, with 15 bases between. The CDR3, as DNA: TGTGCCAGCAGCCAAGGGGGGGAACGAGTGCACGAGCAGTACTTC. Translating gives CASSQGGERVHEQYF.

This clone was picked up a small number of times. This chain joins TRBV5-1 and TRBJ2-4; tentatively, D is TRBD2 (5 bases). Trimming shortened V by 3 bases and J by 0 bases, and 13 bases separated the two germline ends. Germline V lookup: CDR1 SGHRS, CDR2 YFSETQ. CDR3 length: 16 amino acids. CDR3 region: CASSSDRGSAKNIQYF. For the CDR3, the DNA is TGCGCCAGCAGCTCGGACCGGGGATCAGCCAAAAACATTCAGTACTTC.

The CDR3 DNA follows: TGTGCCAGCAGTTTAGGGGGCAACCGAGCTTTCTTT. This gives the protein CASSLGGNRAFF. The rearrangement links TRBV28 to TRBJ1-1; possibly TRBD1 for D (6 bases). Germline CDR1 and CDR2: MDHEN and SYDVKM. The CDR3 contains 12 residues. V gave up 2 bases and J gave up 10 bases, with 11 bases separating them.

This clone has a handful of counts. The chain has TRBV7-2 and TRBJ2-1; 12 nucleotides align to TRBD1. Germline loops: CDR1 SGHTA, CDR2 FQGNSA. V shed 5 bases and J 7 bases; nucleotides not matched to a gene: 6. The CDR3 spans 15 residues. The CDR3 spells CASSRPGQGANEQFF. CDR3 DNA sequence: TGTGCCAGCAGCCGTCCGGGACAGGGGGCGAATGAGCAGTTCTTC.

In nucleotides, the CDR3 is TGTGCCAGTAGTTTCCCTAGCGGGTATGAGCAGTTCTTC. It codes for CASSFPSGYEQFF. This chain uses TRBV19 with TRBJ2-1; 8 bases align to TRBD2. CDR3 size: 13 residues. Germline CDR1 LNHDA, CDR2 SQIVND (reference sequence). The ends lost 5 bases at V and 8 bases at J; junction bases unmatched: 5.

The chain joins TRBV11-2 to TRBJ1-2; D uncertain. Germline assignment: CDR1 SGHAT and CDR2 FQNNGV. V lost 1 base and J 4 bases, leaving 13 bases between the germline ends. CDR3 length equals 15 residues. The CDR3 protein is CASSLVRVGTYGYTF. DNA of the CDR3: TGTGCCAGCAGCTTAGTCCGGGTTGGCACCTATGGCTACACCTTC.

This clone appeared once. CDR3 region: CATSRDKSGGTRETQYF. DNA of the CDR3: TGTGCCACCAGCAGAGATAAATCGGGGGGTACGCGAGAGACCCAGTACTTC. This chain joins TRBV15 and TRBJ2-5; 7 bases align to TRBD2. Unmatched junction bases numbered 11, after V lost 0 bases and J lost 4 bases. In germline, CDR1 is LNHNV, CDR2 YYDKDF (reference sequence). The CDR3 has 17 residues.

The chain recombines TRBV1 with TRBJ2-7; TRBD1, the D gene given by the table, was not confirmed from the DNA. TRBV1 counts as a pseudogene. CDR3 length: 14 amino acids. CDR3 loop: CTSVNRDRSYEQYF. The DNA of the CDR3 is TGCACCAGCGTTAACAGGGACAGGAGCTACGAGCAGTACTTC.

The CDR3 loop reads CASSQTGQAYRAYEQYF. CDR3 nucleotide sequence: TGTGCCAGCAGCCAAACCGGACAGGCCTACCGAGCCTACGAGCAGTACTTC. V is TRBV14 and J is TRBJ2-7; 7 bases line up with TRBD1. This CDR3 has 17 residues. V shed 2 bases, J shed 2 bases, and the junction held 12 bases outside the gene matches. Germline V gene data show CDR1 as SGHDN and CDR2 as FVKESK. Filled out from reference TRBV14 and TRBJ2-7, the complete variable domain reads EAGVTQFPSHSVIEKGQTVTLRCDPISGHDNLYWYRRVMGKEIKFLLHFVKESKQDESGMPNNRFLAERTGGTYSTLKVQPAELEDSGVYFCASSQTGQAYRAYEQYFGPGTRLTVT.

This clone was recorded a few times. The chain joins TRBV30 to TRBJ1-5, with unresolved D. V dropped 3 bases and J dropped 6 bases, with 15 bases sitting between them. Germline V CDR1 and CDR2: GTSNPN, SVGIG (reference sequence). The CDR3 loop spans 14 amino acids. The CDR3 loop reads CAWSSGIRSQPQHF. The CDR3 coding sequence is TGTGCCTGGAGCTCCGGTATTAGAAGTCAGCCCCAGCATTTT.

This clone was seen only a few times. This chain joins TRBV18 and TRBJ1-5, with 8 nucleotides matching TRBD1. The CDR3 totals 15 residues. CDR1 KGHSH and CDR2 LQKENI come from the germline V gene. Unmatched junction bases numbered 7, after V lost 3 bases and J lost 6 bases. CDR3 in DNA: TGTGCCAGCTCACCGCTAGGACAGGGTGGTCAGCCCCAGCATTTT. Translating gives CASSPLGQGGQPQHF.

This clone has just a few counts. The genes are TRBV5-1 and TRBJ2-3; 8 nucleotides match TRBD2. The V gene end was trimmed by 0 bases and the J gene end by 6 bases; junction bases not matched to a gene: 12. From germline, CDR1 is SGHRS and CDR2 YFSETQ. CDR3 length equals 17 residues. The CDR3 bases are TGCGCCAGCAGCTTGGCCATTCAGGTAGCGGGACCGGATACGCAGTATTTT. This codes for CASSLAIQVAGPDTQYF.

In its sample, this clone was seen a few times. The V call is TRBV13, the J call TRBJ2-1; 7 bases agree with TRBD1. The germline CDR1 and CDR2 sequences are PRHDT and FYEKMQ (reference sequence). The CDR3 has 15 amino acids. The V segment lost 0 bases and the J segment 5 bases; nucleotides outside the gene matches: 4. The CDR3 DNA sequence: TGTGCCAGCAGCTTAGGAGGGGGCTTCAACAATGAGCAGTTCTTC. As protein: CASSLGGGFNNEQFF.

This chain joins TRBV18 and TRBJ1-1; D not resolved. Germline V CDR1 and CDR2: KGHSH, LQKENI. Trimming took 4 bases from V and 3 from J, leaving 9 bases between them. This CDR3 region has 13 residues. The CDR3 nucleotides are TGTGCCAGCTCACGTGGCCGGGACACTGAAGCTTTCTTT. This translates into CASSRGRDTEAFF.

The gene calls are TRBV7-2 and TRBJ1-1; TRBD1 matches 7 bases. With V trimmed by 1 base and J by 5 bases, 7 bases remained unmatched. This CDR3 is 15 amino acids long. Germline V CDR1 and CDR2: SGHTA, FQGNSA. CDR3 region: CASSLVETGLTEAFF. The CDR3 DNA reads as TGTGCCAGCAGCTTAGTCGAGACAGGGCTTACTGAAGCTTTCTTT.